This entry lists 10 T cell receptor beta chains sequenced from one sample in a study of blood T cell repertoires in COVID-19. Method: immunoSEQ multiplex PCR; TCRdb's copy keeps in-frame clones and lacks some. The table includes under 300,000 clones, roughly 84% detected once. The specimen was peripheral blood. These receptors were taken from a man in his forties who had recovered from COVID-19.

For the CDR3, the DNA is TGTGCCAGCAGCCTTCGGACAGGTGGCACAGATACGCAGTATTTT. It encodes CASSLRTGGTDTQYF. The chain has TRBV3-1 (or the pseudogene TRBV3-2) and TRBJ2-3; 7 bases match TRBD1. Per germline, CDR1 LGHDT and CDR2 YNNKEL (reference sequence). Germline trimming cut 4 bases from V and 1 base from J; bases unmatched to any gene: 5. CDR3 length: 15 residues.

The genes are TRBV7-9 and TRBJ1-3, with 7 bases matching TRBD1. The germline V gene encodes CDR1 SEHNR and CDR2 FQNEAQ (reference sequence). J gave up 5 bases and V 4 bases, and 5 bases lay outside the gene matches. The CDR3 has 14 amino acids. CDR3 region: CASSWGTVRNTIYF. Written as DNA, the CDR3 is TGTGCCAGCAGCTGGGGGACAGTCAGAAACACCATATATTTT.

The CDR3 is CARSCTRDSPLNTGELFF. The CDR3 DNA reads TGTGCCAGAAGCTGTACTCGGGACTCACCGTTGAACACCGGGGAGCTGTTTTTT. The chain joins TRBV5-3 to TRBJ2-2; D might be TRBD2 (6 bases). TRBV5-3 is sorted into the ORF group, with uncertain function. The CDR3 is made up of 18 amino acids. Trimming left V 3 bases short and J 1 base short, with 19 bases between.

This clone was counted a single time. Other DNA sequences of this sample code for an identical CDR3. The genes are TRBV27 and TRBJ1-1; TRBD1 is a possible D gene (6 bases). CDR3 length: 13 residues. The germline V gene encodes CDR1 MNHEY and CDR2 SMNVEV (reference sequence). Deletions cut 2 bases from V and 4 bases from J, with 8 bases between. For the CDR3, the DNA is TGTGCCAGCAGTTTAGGCAGGGGCACTGAAGCTTTCTTT. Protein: CASSLGRGTEAFF.

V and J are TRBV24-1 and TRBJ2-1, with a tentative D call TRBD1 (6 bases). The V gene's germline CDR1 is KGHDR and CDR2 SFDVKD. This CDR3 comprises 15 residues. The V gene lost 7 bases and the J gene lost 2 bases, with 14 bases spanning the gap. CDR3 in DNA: TGTGCCACCAGCCGACAGGCGATCACCTACAATGAGCAGTTCTTC. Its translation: CATSRQAITYNEQFF.

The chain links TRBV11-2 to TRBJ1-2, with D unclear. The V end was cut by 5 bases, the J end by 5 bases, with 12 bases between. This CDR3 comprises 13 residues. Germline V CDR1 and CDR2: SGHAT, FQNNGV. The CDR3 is CASSKEPDYGYTF. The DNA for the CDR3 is TGTGCCAGCAGCAAAGAACCAGATTATGGCTACACCTTC.

The chain's CDR3 is CASSPDRLGGYTF. CDR3 coding DNA: TGTGCCAGCAGCCCGGACAGACTCGGCGGCTACACCTTC. The chain employs TRBV6-2 or TRBV6-3 and TRBJ1-2, with a weak D call TRBD1 (6 bases). V shed 6 bases and J shed 8 bases, with 16 bases lying between them. Germline V gene data show CDR1 as MNHEY and CDR2 as SVGEGT. The CDR3 has 13 residues.

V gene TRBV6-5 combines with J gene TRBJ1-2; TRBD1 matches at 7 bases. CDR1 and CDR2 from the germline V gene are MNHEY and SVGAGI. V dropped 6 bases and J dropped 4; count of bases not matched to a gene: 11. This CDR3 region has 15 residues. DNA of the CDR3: TGTGCCAGCAGCACGACAGGGCTCCGCTTCTATGGCTACACCTTC. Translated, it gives CASSTTGLRFYGYTF.

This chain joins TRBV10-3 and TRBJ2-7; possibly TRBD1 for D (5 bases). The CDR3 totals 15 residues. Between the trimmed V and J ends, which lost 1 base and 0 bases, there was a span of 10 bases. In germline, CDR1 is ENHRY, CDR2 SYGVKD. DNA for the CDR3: TGTGCCATCAGTGAGTGGGGCCGCAGCTCCTACGAGCAGTACTTC. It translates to CAISEWGRSSYEQYF.

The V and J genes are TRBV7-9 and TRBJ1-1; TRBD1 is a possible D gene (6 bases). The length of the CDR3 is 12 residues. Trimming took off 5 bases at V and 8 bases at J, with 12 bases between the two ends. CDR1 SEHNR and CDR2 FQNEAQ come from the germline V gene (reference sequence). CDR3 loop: CASSPGAPEAFF. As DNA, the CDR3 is TGTGCCAGCAGCCCAGGGGCGCCCGAAGCTTTCTTT.